One and the same sample provided the 19 T cell receptor beta chains below, sequenced in a study of tumor and adjacent non-tumor tissue in lung cancer. Three rounds of nested PCR, following a modified ARM-PCR protocol, produced the TCRbeta library. MiXCR, run by TCRdb on the multiplex PCR reads, gives a single entry per CDR3 protein. The data show about 76,000 distinct CDR3 sequences, less than 75% seen once. The template was RNA from unsorted bulk tissue. Sequenced sample: lung tumor tissue. All receptors come from a woman in her sixties or seventies with non-small cell lung cancer.

This clonotype was picked up many times. Relative to the germline gene, one junction end is altered; a read error may explain this. V and J are TRBV20-1 and TRBJ2-1, with 10 bases lining up with TRBD2. The CDR3 runs 14 residues. Germline V gene lookup returns CDR1 DFQATT and CDR2 SNEGSKA (reference sequence). The CDR3 DNA reads TGCAGTGCTACCCCTAGCGGGAGCGTCAATGAGCGGTTCTTC. Translated: CSATPSGSVNERFF.

Concerning this clonotype itself: One end of the junction fails to match germline, which may point to a read error. The chain employs TRBV5-4 and TRBJ1-1, with D uncertain. CDR3 length: 15 residues. Germline V lookup: CDR1 SGHNT, CDR2 YYREEE (reference sequence). The CDR3 DNA reads as TGTGCCAGCAACTTGGCGGGTCCATCGAACAGTGAAGCTTTCTTT. As protein: CASNLAGPSNSEAFF. Using reference TRBV5-4 and TRBJ1-1 for the parts outside the CDR3, the full variable domain is ETGVTQSPTHLIKTRGQQVTLRCSSQSGHNTVSWYQQALGQGPQFIFQYYREEENGRGNFPPRFSGLQFPNYSSELNVNALELDDSALYLCASNLAGPSNSEAFFGQGTRLTVV.

The rearrangement joins TRBV7-8 to TRBJ2-5; 9 bases map to TRBD2. J lost 5 bases, V lost 9 bases, and 22 bases had no gene match. Germline CDR1 and CDR2: SGHVS and FQNEAQ. The CDR3 consists of 18 residues. The CDR3 here is CASSIDSSGRRFQETQYF. The CDR3 DNA reads as TGTGCCAGTAGCATAGATAGTAGCGGGAGAAGGTTTCAGGAGACCCAGTACTTC. The full variable domain, its missing parts supplied by reference TRBV7-8 and TRBJ2-5, is GAGVSQSPRYKVAKRGQDVALRCDPISGHVSLFWYQQALGQGPEFLTYFQNEAQLDKSGLPSDRFFAERPEGSVSTLKIQRTQQEDSAVYLCASSIDSSGRRFQETQYFGPGTRLLVL.

The rearrangement links TRBV10-3 to TRBJ2-3; D assignment may be TRBD1 or TRBD2 (6 bases each). This CDR3 has 15 residues. Germline-derived CDR1 and CDR2 are ENHRY and SYGVKD. V was shortened by 9 bases and J by 4 bases, with 20 bases between the two germline ends. CDR3 sequence (DNA): TGTGCCATTAGAGGGCGGAGGGGGAGCGCAGATACGCAGTATTTT. Its protein is CAIRGRRGSADTQYF.

This rearrangement joins TRBV6-5 to TRBJ2-1; TRBD2 is a possible D gene (5 bases). The CDR3 is 15 residues long. The V end lost 7 bases, the J end lost 4 bases, and 17 bases lay between the germline ends. Germline V gene data show CDR1 as MNHEY and CDR2 as SVGAGI. The CDR3 DNA follows: TGTGCCAGCACCTATGGGGAGATCGGTTACAATGAGCAGTTCTTC. Amino acid sequence: CASTYGEIGYNEQFF.

This chain connects TRBV30 to TRBJ2-1, with TRBD2 identical over 7 bases. CDR1 is GTSNPN and CDR2 is SVGIG in the germline V gene (reference sequence). Unmatched junction bases numbered 3, after V lost 1 base and J lost 3 bases. The CDR3 has 14 residues. The CDR3 DNA reads as TGTGCCTGGAGTGGGGAGGGAGGCTACAATGAGCAGTTCTTC. Its translation is CAWSGEGGYNEQFF.

Comments on this clonotype: The junction does not match germline at one end; this may be a read error. V is TRBV28 and J is TRBJ1-3, with D hard to call. This CDR3 has 14 amino acids. Per the germline V gene, CDR1 is MDHEN and CDR2 is SYDVKM. CDR3 residues: CDSSFLRAGNTIYF. The CDR3 coding sequence is TGTGACAGCAGTTTCCTCAGAGCTGGAAACACCATATATTTT.

Turning to this clonotype: Because it lacks the conserved phenylalanine or tryptophan at the end, this CDR3 is likely a read error. It is unclear where the CDR3 begins or ends on the DNA, so no DNA is shown, and the CDR3 is as TCRdb lists it. This rearrangement joins TRBV12-3 or TRBV12-4 to TRBJ2-1. The CDR3 length is 13 residues, termini included. The CDR3 loop reads CASSLHRSGERFL.

Notes on this clonotype: The junction shows a germline mismatch at one end, possibly a read error. The rearrangement links TRBV11-2 to TRBJ2-1, with D perhaps TRBD2 (5 bases). The CDR3 totals 15 residues. Germline loops: CDR1 SGHAT, CDR2 FQNNGV. The CDR3 DNA reads as TGTGCCAGCAGACCCGAAGGCAGGAGGAATAATGAGCAGTTATTC. It codes for CASRPEGRRNNEQLF.

V gene TRBV29-1 combines with J gene TRBJ2-7; D is undetermined. This CDR3 is 14 amino acids long. V shed 6 bases and J shed 4 bases, with 19 bases lying between them. Germline-derived CDR1 and CDR2 are SQVTM and ANQGSEA. The CDR3: CSVAPQPGGYEQYF. In DNA, the CDR3 is TGCAGCGTCGCCCCCCAGCCGGGCGGTTACGAGCAGTACTTC.

To note about this clonotype: At one end the junction does not follow the germline gene, possibly because of a read error. The V gene is TRBV6-5, the J gene TRBJ1-5, with unresolved D. Germline V CDR1 and CDR2: MNHEY, SVGAGI. The CDR3 is 15 amino acids. The DNA of the CDR3 is TGTCCCAGCCAGACCCGGGCAGTGGGCAATCAGCCACAGCATTTT. Protein product: CPSQTRAVGNQPQHF.

A single count supports this clonotype. The chain couples TRBV7-9 to TRBJ2-7; either TRBD1 or TRBD2 may fit D (6 bases each). The CDR3 loop spans 13 amino acids. V lost 6 bases and J 5 bases, leaving 14 bases between the germline ends. The V gene's germline CDR1 is SEHNR and CDR2 FQNEAQ (reference sequence). For the CDR3, the DNA is TGTGCCAGCAGTTGGGGGGCGGAGCACGAGCAGTACTTC. Encoded protein: CASSWGAEHEQYF.

Concerning this clonotype itself: A read error may account for a junction end that differs from germline. The chain recombines TRBV6-1 with TRBJ2-1, with no clear D. Germline V gene sequence: CDR1 MNHNS, CDR2 SASEGT. The CDR3 covers 15 residues. DNA for the CDR3: TGTGCCATCAGTCTCGACTGGAGCAGTTACAATGAGCAGTTCTTC. The encoded protein is CAISLDWSSYNEQFF.

Points on this clonotype: Given the absence of the conserved phenylalanine or tryptophan at the CDR3 end, a read error is likely. This chain links TRBV24-1 with TRBJ2-5, with D maybe TRBD1 (5 bases). Germline V CDR1 and CDR2: KGHDR, SFDVKD. There are 14 residues in the CDR3. Trimming took off 4 bases at V and 7 bases at J, with 15 bases between the two ends. CDR3 residues: CATSEPGQVRTQYL. In DNA, the CDR3 is TGTGCCACCAGTGAACCTGGACAAGTCCGGACCCAGTACCTC.

Turning to this clonotype: No conserved phenylalanine or tryptophan ends this CDR3, so it is likely a read error. The chain carries TRBV11-1 and TRBJ1-1; TRBD1 agrees at 7 bases. CDR3 length: 13 residues. In germline, CDR1 is SGHAT, CDR2 FQDESV (reference sequence). The DNA for the CDR3 is TGTGGCAGCATCGGGGACAGAAAGACTGAAGCTTTCTTA. Translating gives CGSIGDRKTEAFL.

Many counts were recorded for this clonotype. This chain connects TRBV12-3 or TRBV12-4 to TRBJ2-7; 8 bases match TRBD2. This CDR3 is built from 13 residues. Unmatched junction bases numbered 7, after V lost 9 bases and J lost 3 bases. CDR3 residues: CARGSGSDYEQYF. DNA for the CDR3: TGTGCCAGAGGGAGCGGGAGTGACTACGAGCAGTACTTC.

This clonotype was picked up many times. The V gene is TRBV28, the J gene TRBJ1-5; D is uncertain. The V gene lost 8 bases and the J gene lost 5 bases, with 16 bases spanning the gap. Germline lookup yields CDR1 MDHEN and CDR2 SYDVKM. The length of the CDR3 is 14 residues. The CDR3 region is CASGEEGWDQPQHF. The CDR3 DNA reads TGTGCCAGCGGGGAAGAGGGCTGGGATCAGCCCCAGCATTTT. The full variable domain, in which reference TRBV28 and TRBJ1-5 provide the parts outside the CDR3, is DVKVTQSSRYLVKRTGEKVFLECVQDMDHENMFWYRQDPGLGLRLIYFSYDVKMKEKGDIPEGYSVSREKKERFSLILESASTNQTSMYLCASGEEGWDQPQHFGDGTRLSIL.

Regarding this clonotype: Sequence at one end of the junction differs from germline and may be a read error. The rearrangement links TRBV20-1 to TRBJ2-6; the match to TRBD1 covers 8 bases. This CDR3 contains 18 residues. The germline CDR1 and CDR2 sequences are DFQATT and SNEGSKA (reference sequence). Here the CDR3 DNA reads TGCAATGCTAGGGCCCCGGGGACAGGAAATTCCTGGGCCAACGTCCTGACTTTC. Protein sequence: CNARAPGTGNSWANVLTF.

This clonotype is medium-sized by share. V and J are TRBV5-4 and TRBJ2-5; 7 nucleotides line up with TRBD2. The length of the CDR3 is 14 residues. The trim removed 4 bases at V and 5 bases at J, leaving 8 bases unmatched. Germline values: CDR1 SGHNT, CDR2 YYREEE (reference sequence). For the CDR3, the DNA is TGTGCCAGCAGCACTTCACTAGCGCCCGAGACCCAGTACTTC. Its translation: CASSTSLAPETQYF.